Listed below are T cell receptor beta chains from one sample, sequenced in a study of CD8+ T cells in alopecia areata. Sequencing used immunoSEQ multiplex PCR; TCRdb keeps in-frame clones, though not all of them. The top ten hold more than 15% of the sample, which has 80,000 to 95,000 clones, 44% seen once. The sequences come from CD8+ T cells sorted from blood, collected at week 24, from a patient treated with tofacitinib. The source is a human donor with alopecia areata. Each CDR3 is given with its conserved first and last residue. Fields, in order: clone size, D gene, V gene, J gene, CDR3 protein, CDR3 DNA. The D gene is left open where the match is weak. Clone size is given for some rows only: seen once, a few or many times, or a class if the clone is expanded.

>NA|TRBD1|TRBV4-1|TRBJ2-1
CASSQVQGARNEQFF
TGCGCCAGCAGCCAAGTTCAGGGGGCGCGGAATGAGCAGTTCTTC
>NA|TRBD1|TRBV6-1|TRBJ2-1
CASSGTGVSEQFF
TGTGCCAGCAGTGGGACAGGGGTTTCTGAGCAGTTCTTC
>NA|NA|TRBV9|TRBJ1-2
CASSPRGMDSELWSYTF
TGTGCCAGCAGCCCCCGAGGGATGGACAGTGAACTATGGAGCTACACCTTC
>NA|TRBD1|TRBV25-1|TRBJ2-7
CASNAGGSEQYF
TGTGCCAGCAATGCAGGGGGCTCCGAGCAGTACTTC
>NA|TRBD1|TRBV14|TRBJ2-7
CASSQDMRGLYVQYF
TGTGCCAGCAGCCAAGACATGAGGGGGCTCTACGTGCAGTACTTC
>NA|NA|TRBV4-1|TRBJ2-1
CASSQEGRVFDEQFF
TGCGCCAGCAGCCAAGAGGGCAGGGTCTTCGATGAGCAGTTCTTC
>NA|TRBD1|TRBV30|TRBJ2-5
CAWAPGQGAETQYF
TGTGCCTGGGCCCCGGGACAGGGGGCCGAGACCCAGTACTTC
>few|NA|TRBV5-4|TRBJ2-1
CASSRRTAVHNEQFF
TGTGCCAGCAGCCGCAGGACGGCGGTCCACAATGAGCAGTTCTTC
>few|NA|TRBV7-9|TRBJ2-7
CASSPEYEQYF
TGTGCCAGCTCTCCTGAATACGAGCAGTACTTC
>NA|NA|TRBV29-1|TRBJ1-2
CSVRDRTNYGYTF
TGCAGCGTCCGCGACAGGACTAACTATGGCTACACCTTC
>few|NA|TRBV15|TRBJ2-7
CATSRGPRDVSDYEQYF
TGTGCCACCAGCAGAGGTCCGAGGGATGTATCCGACTACGAGCAGTACTTC
>few|NA|TRBV16|TRBJ2-1
CASNRAVAGDASSSSYNEQFF
TGTGCCAGCAACCGCGCGGTCGCTGGCGACGCCTCCTCTAGCTCCTACAATGAGCAGTTCTTC
>NA|TRBD2|TRBV13|TRBJ2-7
CASSTLAGAAEQYF
TGTGCCAGCAGCACACTAGCGGGGGCCGCCGAGCAGTACTTC
>NA|NA|TRBV5-1|TRBJ1-1
CASSLTGSGVTEAFF
TGCGCCAGCAGCTTGACCGGTTCTGGAGTCACTGAAGCTTTCTTT
>few|TRBD2|TRBV7-8|TRBJ2-1
CASSRATSGDNEQFF
TGTGCCAGCAGCCGTGCTACTAGCGGGGACAATGAGCAGTTCTTC
>NA|NA|TRBV10-3|TRBJ2-7
CAISGPTAPYEQYF
TGTGCCATCAGTGGACCGACAGCCCCCTACGAGCAGTACTTC
>NA|NA|TRBV6-5|TRBJ2-7
CASSYSIPGESYEQYF
TGTGCCAGCAGTTACTCTATACCAGGGGAATCCTACGAGCAGTACTTC